This T cell receptor (beta chain) was captured by sequencing in a study of cytomegalovirus exposure and HLA in healthy donors. The PCR used 60 Vbeta and 13 Jbeta primers. Profiled with immunoSEQ multiplex PCR; TCRdb holds only in-frame clones, not every one. The data hold roughly 250,000 clones, with under 80% observed a single time. Comment on this clone: One end of the junction fails to match germline, which may point to a read error.

The receptor's source is a female donor in good health and CMV-seronegative. The sample consisted of PBMCs.

The CDR3 protein is CSSSSARVNTEAFF. The DNA for the CDR3 is TGTTCCAGCAGCTCGGCCCGGGTGAACACTGAAGCTTTCTTT. The V gene is TRBV7-9, the J gene TRBJ1-1, with D unclear. The CDR3 consists of 14 residues. Germline V gene sequence: CDR1 SEHNR, CDR2 FQNEAQ (reference sequence).